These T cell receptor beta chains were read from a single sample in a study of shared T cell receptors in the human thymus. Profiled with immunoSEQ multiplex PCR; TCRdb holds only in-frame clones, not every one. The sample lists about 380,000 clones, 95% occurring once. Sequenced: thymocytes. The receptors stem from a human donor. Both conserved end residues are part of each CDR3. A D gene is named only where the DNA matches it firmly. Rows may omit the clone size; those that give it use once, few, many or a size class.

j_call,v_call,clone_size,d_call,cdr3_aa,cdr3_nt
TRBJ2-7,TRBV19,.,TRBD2,CASSPAGKSSYEQYF,TGTGCCAGTAGTCCAGCGGGGAAGAGCTCCTACGAGCAGTACTTC
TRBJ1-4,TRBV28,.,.,CASSCYTPTVPKGEKLFF,TGTGCCAGCAGTTGCTATACTCCGACTGTACCGAAGGGTGAAAAACTGTTTTTT
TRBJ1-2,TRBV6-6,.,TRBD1,CASSSDRVYGYTF,TGTGCCAGCAGTTCGGACAGGGTTTATGGGTACACCTTC
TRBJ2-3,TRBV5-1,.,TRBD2,CASSPGTSGRPPDTQYF,TGCGCCAGCAGCCCGGGGACTAGCGGGAGGCCCCCAGATACGCAGTATTTT
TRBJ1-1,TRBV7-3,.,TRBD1,CASSSGGTGNTEAFF,TGTGCCAGCAGCTCCGGCGGGACAGGGAACACTGAAGCTTTCTTT
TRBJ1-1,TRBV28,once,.,CASSLSRGRTEAFF,TGTGCCAGCAGTTTAAGCAGGGGCCGGACTGAAGCTTTCTTT
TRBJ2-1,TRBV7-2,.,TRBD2,CASSKQGRRTSGRPNEQFF,TGTGCCAGCTCCAAGCAGGGGCGTCGGACTAGCGGGAGACCCAATGAGCAGTTCTTC
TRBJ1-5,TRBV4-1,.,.,CASSQEGAGEFSNQPQHF,TGCGCCAGCAGCCAAGAGGGGGCAGGGGAGTTTAGCAATCAGCCCCAGCATTTT
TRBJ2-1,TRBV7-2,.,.,CASSFRRGVEQFF,TGTGCCAGCAGCTTCCGCAGGGGCGTTGAGCAGTTCTTC
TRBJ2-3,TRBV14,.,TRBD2,CASSLLAGVDYTQYF,TGTGCCAGCAGCCTACTAGCGGGAGTAGATTATACGCAGTATTTT
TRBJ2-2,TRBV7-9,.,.,CASSLAVQIAGVTGELFF,TGTGCCAGCAGCTTAGCTGTCCAAATCGCAGGCGTCACCGGGGAGCTGTTTTTT
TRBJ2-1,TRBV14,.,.,CASSRGIGNNEQFF,TGTGCCAGCAGCCGGGGTATTGGAAACAATGAGCAGTTCTTC
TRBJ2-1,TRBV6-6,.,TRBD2,CASSYLGTRTDEQFF,TGTGCCAGCAGTTACTTGGGGACTAGGACAGATGAGCAGTTCTTC
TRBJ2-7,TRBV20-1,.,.,CSANTGKQYF,TGCAGTGCGAACACAGGGAAGCAGTACTTC
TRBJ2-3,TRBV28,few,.,CASSLYSPGSTDTQYF,TGTGCCAGCAGTTTGTACAGCCCGGGGTCCACAGATACGCAGTATTTT
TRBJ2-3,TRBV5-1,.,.,CASRPPHTDTQYF,TGCGCCAGCAGGCCCCCACACACAGATACGCAGTATTTT
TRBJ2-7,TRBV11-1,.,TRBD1,CASSHMAGGLYEQYF,TGTGCCAGCAGTCACATGGCAGGGGGCCTTTACGAGCAGTACTTC
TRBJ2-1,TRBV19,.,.,CASSIRTNEQFF,TGTGCCAGTAGTATAAGGACTAATGAGCAGTTCTTC
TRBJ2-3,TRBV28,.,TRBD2,CASSFASASGRGTDTQYF,TGTGCCAGCAGTTTCGCTTCGGCTAGCGGGAGAGGAACAGATACGCAGTATTTT
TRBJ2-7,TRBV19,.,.,CASPPAYEQYF,TGTGCCAGCCCACCGGCCTACGAGCAGTACTTC
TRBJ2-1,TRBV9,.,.,CASSPGLRHNEQFF,TGTGCCAGCAGCCCCGGACTCAGGCACAATGAGCAGTTCTTC
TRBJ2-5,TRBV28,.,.,CASTIQGVGTQYF,TGTGCCAGCACTATCCAAGGAGTGGGGACCCAGTACTTC
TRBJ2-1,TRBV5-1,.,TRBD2,CASSPGLAGTYNEQFF,TGCGCCAGCAGCCCGGGACTAGCGGGCACCTACAATGAGCAGTTCTTC
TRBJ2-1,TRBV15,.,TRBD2,CATSSISGREVTYNEQFF,TGTGCCACCAGCTCTATTAGCGGGAGGGAGGTTACCTACAATGAGCAGTTCTTC
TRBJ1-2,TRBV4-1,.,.,CASSQDITGNFSYGYTF,TGCGCCAGCAGCCAAGATATCACGGGTAACTTCTCGTATGGCTACACCTTC
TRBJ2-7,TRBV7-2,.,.,CASSLYTRQYF,TGTGCCAGCAGCCTCTATACGAGGCAGTACTTC
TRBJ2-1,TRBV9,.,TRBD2,CASSVELAGYNEQFF,TGTGCCAGCAGCGTAGAACTAGCGGGATACAATGAGCAGTTCTTC